This T cell receptor (beta chain) came from a study of cytomegalovirus exposure and HLA in healthy donors. Assay: immunoSEQ multiplex PCR; the TCRdb copy retains only in-frame clones and omits some. Counted here are fewer than 200,000 clones, around 84% occurring once; the ten biggest clones make up 15% to 20%. V gave up 4 bases and J gave up 2 bases, with 24 bases separating them. The V gene's germline CDR1 is MDHEN and CDR2 SYDVKM. This CDR3 comprises 19 residues. The clonotype comes from a man aged 18 to 35 in good health and CMV-seropositive. The sample taken for sequencing was PBMCs. The chain joins TRBV28 to TRBJ1-5; D possibly corresponds to TRBD1 (5 bases). The CDR3, as DNA: TGTGCCAGCAGTTCTCGTGGAGACAGATCCTTCGATGGCAATCAGCCCCAGCATTTT. As protein: CASSSRGDRSFDGNQPQHF.